The table lists the clone carrying this T cell receptor beta chain with a few counts. The antigen is undetermined. This sample was taken from a study of T-cell memory formation after mild COVID-19. Each CDR3 protein gets one entry after TCRdb re-called the 5' RACE reads with MiXCR. The table lists about 130,000 distinct CDR3 sequences, around 15% of them singletons, with about 5% in the top ten. V was pared by 1 base and J by 1 base, with 14 bases between. The CDR3 is made up of 17 amino acids. Germline assignment: CDR1 SEHNR and CDR2 FQNEAQ (reference sequence). Study-level points and caveats: A second wave expanding day 15 to 37 was CD4+-biased; contracting clones were balanced.

Sequenced material: PBMCs or a T cell subset sorted from them (not recorded which). The chain joins TRBV7-9 to TRBJ1-5, with a weak D call TRBD1 (5 bases). This clonotype was sampled from a man aged 18 to 30 who had mild COVID-19 (a few samples of this study predate the infection). Cell type and time point are not known. CDR3 sequence: CASSLESTGGSNQPQHF. The CDR3 region has the DNA TGTGCCAGCAGCTTAGAATCAACAGGCGGCAGCAATCAGCCCCAGCATTTT.